This T cell receptor (beta chain) appears in the sequencing data of a study of post-analysis software for immune sequencing data. As to this clonotype: Its antigen is unknown.

Findings and caveats of the study: Controls showed lower frequencies than patients for roughly 5 TRBV segments, and TRBV5-6, TRBV5-1 and TRBV20-1 were among these.

Germline V lookup: CDR1 ENHRY, CDR2 SYGVKD. Losses at the gene ends were 3 bases for V and 5 bases for J; bases not matched to a gene: 7. This CDR3 is 16 amino acids long. Included in the TCR beta cDNA libraries were unique molecular identifiers. MiXCR was run by TCRdb on the PCR reads, yielding one entry per CDR3 protein. The sample carries about 770,000 distinct CDR3 sequences, 46% recorded once. The chain recombines TRBV10-3 with TRBJ1-5; 10 bases agree with TRBD1. Specimen: blood. The origin of this receptor is a girl aged 5-17 years with multiple sclerosis. In DNA form, the CDR3 reads TGTGCCATCAGTGATCTCGACAGGGGGCTTTATCAGCCCCAGCATTTT. Translated: CAISDLDRGLYQPQHF.